Each of the 23 T cell receptor beta chains below was sequenced from the same sample in a study of cytomegalovirus exposure and HLA in healthy donors (dated by TCRdb to 2017 to 2019). The library was prepared using the immunoSEQ multiplex PCR assay. For the multiplex PCR, a mixture combining 60 forward primers for TCR Vbeta segments and 13 reverse primers for TCR Jbeta segments was used. Drawn from immuneACCESS, this table holds only the in-frame rearrangements with V and J called that TCRdb kept. Clones are partly lost; checked studies trace under half to an unresolved V gene and leave the rest unexplained. Across this sample there are 180,000 or so clones, with 81% seen only once. The ten most abundant clones make up 4.9% of the sample. The material sequenced was PBMCs. The receptor source for this set is a woman between 18 and 30 years old in good health and CMV-seropositive.

J is TRBJ2-1 and V is TRBV19; the match to TRBD2 covers 7 bases. The CDR3 extends over 15 amino acids. V trimming: 3 bases; J trimming: 4 bases; junction bases outside the gene matches: 6. The germline V gene encodes CDR1 LNHDA and CDR2 SQIVND (reference sequence). DNA for the CDR3: TGTGCCAGTAGTATTACGGGGGGATCATACAATGAGCAGTTCTTC. Residues: CASSITGGSYNEQFF.

This chain links TRBV20-1 with TRBJ2-1; no reliable D call. Trimming left V 5 bases short and J 4 bases short, with 6 bases between. This CDR3 region has 11 residues. The V gene's germline CDR1 is DFQATT and CDR2 SNEGSKA (reference sequence). CDR3 region: CSAPRYNEQFF. CDR3 nucleotides: TGCAGTGCTCCTAGATACAATGAGCAGTTCTTC.

The chain joins TRBV4-1 to TRBJ2-7; TRBD1 aligns across 10 bases. J gave up 6 bases and V 3 bases, and 5 bases lay outside the gene matches. Germline assignment: CDR1 MGHRA and CDR2 YSYEKL. There are 14 residues in the CDR3. As DNA, the CDR3 is TGCGCCAGCAGCCACCCCGGGACAGGGGCCGAGCAGTACTTC. Protein sequence: CASSHPGTGAEQYF.

This chain uses TRBV9 with TRBJ1-4; D is possibly TRBD1 (5 bases). Germline V lookup: CDR1 SGDLS, CDR2 YYNGEE. V was trimmed by 5 bases and J by 0 bases, leaving 11 bases between them. This CDR3 region has 15 residues. This CDR3 is CASSETGATNEKLFF. DNA for the CDR3: TGTGCCAGCAGTGAAACGGGGGCAACTAATGAAAAACTGTTTTTT.

This chain links TRBV18 with TRBJ1-1; perhaps TRBD1 as D (5 bases). The CDR3 has 15 residues. Between the trimmed V and J ends, which lost 3 bases and 0 bases, there was a span of 11 bases. Germline CDR1 is KGHSH and CDR2 is LQKENI. CDR3 in amino acids: CASSPSGPVNTEAFF. In DNA form, the CDR3 reads TGTGCCAGCTCACCGTCAGGGCCCGTGAACACTGAAGCTTTCTTT.

This chain uses TRBV12-5 with TRBJ2-5; 8 bases map to TRBD2. CDR3 length: 14 residues. V gave up 8 bases and J gave up 3 bases; unmatched junction bases: 8. Looked up from germline, CDR1 is LGHNT and CDR2 is FRNRAP. In DNA, the CDR3 is TGTGCTAGTTGCGCCGGGACTAGGGAAGAGACCCAGTACTTC. It yields the protein CASCAGTREETQYF.

This chain joins TRBV4-2 and TRBJ1-4; possibly TRBD1 for D (5 bases). The CDR3 runs 16 residues. V dropped 1 base and J dropped 0 bases, with 9 bases sitting between them. Germline-derived CDR1 and CDR2 are LGHNA and YNFKEQ. The CDR3 loop is CASSQGGSSTNEKLFF. The CDR3 DNA follows: TGTGCCAGCAGCCAAGGGGGCTCGTCAACTAATGAAAAACTGTTTTTT.

The chain is built from TRBV5-1 and TRBJ1-5, with D unclear. The CDR3 is 15 amino acids. Trimming pared 4 bases from V and 2 bases from J, leaving 13 bases between. Germline V gives CDR1 SGHRS, CDR2 YFSETQ. CDR3 nucleotides: TGCGCCAGCAGCCTAGACACCGGGGGCAATCAGCCCCAGCATTTT. It translates to CASSLDTGGNQPQHF.

The chain couples TRBV4-2 to TRBJ2-1, with 13 nucleotides matching TRBD2. CDR1 LGHNA and CDR2 YNFKEQ come from the germline V gene. The CDR3 totals 18 residues. Trimming at V came to 0 bases and at J to 8 bases, leaving 10 bases not matched to a gene. CDR3 residues: CASSQEGTSGEASDEQFF. CDR3 DNA: TGTGCCAGCAGCCAAGAAGGGACTAGCGGGGAAGCTAGCGATGAGCAGTTCTTC.

Of note for this clone: At one end, the junction sequence differs from germline, possibly due to a read error. The chain links TRBV6-1 to TRBJ2-1; 11 bases line up with TRBD1. CDR1 and CDR2 (germline): MNHNS, SASEGT. The CDR3 spans 14 residues. CDR3 DNA sequence: TGTGCCACCAGTTTCGGACAGGGGGCGGATGAGCAGTTCTTC. Its translation is CATSFGQGADEQFF.

The V gene is TRBV7-7, the J gene TRBJ2-2, with 13 bases fitting TRBD2. This CDR3 has 18 residues. Per the germline V gene, CDR1 is SSHAT and CDR2 is FNYEAQ (reference sequence). Unmatched junction bases numbered 10, after V lost 5 bases and J lost 4 bases. The CDR3 sequence: CASSTGLAGSDGTGELFF. CDR3 DNA: TGTGCCAGCAGCACGGGACTAGCGGGGTCCGATGGCACCGGGGAGCTGTTTTTT.

This chain links TRBV5-1 with TRBJ2-2, with D uncertain. The CDR3 loop spans 13 amino acids. Deletions cut 1 base from V and 7 bases from J, with 8 bases between. CDR1 is SGHRS and CDR2 is YFSETQ in the germline V gene. The CDR3: CASSLNGYGELFF. The CDR3 DNA sequence: TGCGCCAGCAGCTTGAACGGGTACGGGGAGCTGTTTTTT.

CDR3 coding DNA: TGTGCCAGCAGATTAAGCGGGGGGGCCGGCAATGAGCAGTTCTTC. It is translated as CASRLSGGAGNEQFF. The chain carries TRBV6-4 and TRBJ2-1; TRBD2 agrees at 10 bases. The V gene's germline CDR1 is MRHNA and CDR2 SNTAGT. The ends lost 6 bases at V and 6 bases at J; junction bases unmatched: 8. The CDR3 is 15 residues long.

J is TRBJ2-1 and V is TRBV5-1; 16 bases fit TRBD2. The length of the CDR3 is 18 residues. The ends lost 3 bases at V and 1 base at J; junction bases unmatched: 4. Germline CDR1 and CDR2: SGHRS and YFSETQ. The CDR3 sequence is CASSSGLAGGPSYNEQFF. The CDR3 DNA sequence: TGCGCCAGCAGCTCGGGACTAGCGGGGGGGCCGTCCTACAATGAGCAGTTCTTC.

The chain employs TRBV10-3 and TRBJ1-2; maybe TRBD1 (5 bases). CDR1 is ENHRY and CDR2 is SYGVKD in the germline V gene. V lost 6 bases, J lost 8 bases, and 19 bases lay in between. CDR3 length: 14 residues. The CDR3 coding sequence is TGTGCCATCAGGAGGAAGGGCCAGGGTGGGGGCTACACCTTC. The encoded protein is CAIRRKGQGGGYTF.

CDR3 nucleotides: TGTGCCAGCAGTGAAGACACAGGACAGTTCTATGGCTACACCTTC. Translated: CASSEDTGQFYGYTF. This chain connects TRBV25-1 to TRBJ1-2, with D possibly matching TRBD1 (6 bases). The V gene lost 2 bases and the J gene lost 4 bases, with 14 bases spanning the gap. This CDR3 contains 15 residues. Germline CDR1 reads MGHDK; CDR2 reads SYGVNS.

This clone has just one count. The chain's CDR3 is CASSLLGPDGAERYGYTF. As DNA, the CDR3 is TGCGCCAGCAGCCTTTTGGGCCCGGACGGAGCGGAGCGCTATGGCTACACCTTC. This rearrangement joins TRBV4-3 to TRBJ1-2, with D unresolved. Per germline, CDR1 LGHNA and CDR2 YSLEER. There are 18 residues in the CDR3. Trimming stripped 4 bases from V and 4 bases from J, with 25 bases between.

The rearrangement joins TRBV12-5 to TRBJ2-7, with 7 bases matching TRBD1. The V segment lost 6 bases and the J segment 6 bases; nucleotides outside the gene matches: 17. CDR3 length: 16 amino acids. CDR1 is LGHNT and CDR2 is FRNRAP in the germline V gene. In DNA form, the CDR3 reads TGTGCTAGTGGGCGACAGGGTACCGCTAAGGCCCTCGAGCAGTACTTC. It is translated as CASGRQGTAKALEQYF. The full variable domain, its missing parts supplied by reference TRBV12-5 and TRBJ2-7, is DARVTQTPRHKVTEMGQEVTMRCQPILGHNTVFWYRQTMMQGLELLAYFRNRAPLDDSGMPKDRFSAEMPDATLATLKIQPSEPRDSAVYFCASGRQGTAKALEQYFGPGTRLTVT.

V usage is TRBV28 and J usage is TRBJ2-2, with D maybe TRBD1 (5 bases). The ends were cut back, 6 bases at V and 0 bases at J, with 14 bases in the middle. Germline V gives CDR1 MDHEN, CDR2 SYDVKM. The CDR3 is 16 residues long. The CDR3 DNA follows: TGTGCCAGCAGACGGGCTATAGGGGCGAACACCGGGGAGCTGTTTTTT. Translated: CASRRAIGANTGELFF.

The chain links TRBV4-3 to TRBJ2-5; the match to TRBD1 covers 7 bases. Per germline, CDR1 LGHNA and CDR2 YSLEER. This CDR3 region has 14 residues. The ends lost 2 bases at V and 5 bases at J; junction bases unmatched: 5. The CDR3 sequence is CASSQRDRAETQYF. CDR3 in DNA: TGCGCCAGCAGCCAACGAGACAGGGCTGAGACCCAGTACTTC.

This rearrangement joins TRBV13 to TRBJ2-7; 7 positions match TRBD1. The CDR3 runs 15 residues. The germline V gene encodes CDR1 PRHDT and CDR2 FYEKMQ (reference sequence). Germline trimming cut 0 bases from V and 2 bases from J; bases unmatched to any gene: 4. This chain's CDR3 is CASSLGRQGAYEQYF. Here the CDR3 DNA reads TGTGCCAGCAGCTTAGGCCGGCAGGGGGCCTACGAGCAGTACTTC.

This clone was counted a few times. The rearrangement links TRBV7-9 to TRBJ1-5; D is unclear. V lost 1 base, J lost 2 bases, and 15 bases lay in between. The CDR3 length is 17 residues. Looked up from germline, CDR1 is SEHNR and CDR2 is FQNEAQ (reference sequence). The CDR3 reads CASSLVKAIGGNQPQHF. CDR3 nucleotides: TGTGCCAGCAGCTTAGTTAAGGCAATCGGGGGCAATCAGCCCCAGCATTTT.

The chain combines TRBV27 with TRBJ2-7; a possible D gene is TRBD1 (6 bases). The CDR3 runs to 19 residues. V was shortened by 4 bases and J by 0 bases, with 25 bases between the two germline ends. From germline, CDR1 is MNHEY and CDR2 SMNVEV (reference sequence). CDR3 nucleotide sequence: TGTGCCAGCAGTTATGGCCCAGGGGATAGGCCCTTAAGCTCCTACGAGCAGTACTTC. This translates into CASSYGPGDRPLSSYEQYF.